A selection of T cell receptor beta chains follows, all from one sample in a study of identical twins. Via MiXCR, TCRdb re-called the 5' RACE reads, giving one row per CDR3 protein. The data hold about 220,000 distinct CDR3 sequences, with over 5.5% observed a single time. This same sample was also part of a study on T cells expressing NK-cell markers.

The sample comprised CD8+ T cells sorted from blood. The receptor source for this set is a woman in her late teens or twenties in good health. Both conserved end residues are part of each CDR3. The order of the fields is V gene, CDR3 length, J gene, clone size, D gene, CDR3 protein, CDR3 DNA. D genes are given only for firm matches. The size entry is marked missing in some rows and otherwise reads once, few, many or a size class.

v_gene: TRBV6-5; len: 16; j_gene: TRBJ2-2; abundance: .; d_gene: .; CDR3aa: CASSYGRLSNTGELFF; CDR3nt: TGTGCCAGCAGTTACGGGCGGCTTTCGAACACCGGGGAGCTGTTTTTT
v_gene: TRBV4-1; len: 17; j_gene: TRBJ1-4; abundance: once; d_gene: .; CDR3aa: CASSQEIPLPLNEKLFF; CDR3nt: TGCGCCAGCAGCCAAGAGATCCCACTGCCCCTGAATGAAAAACTGTTTTTT
v_gene: TRBV9; len: 15; j_gene: TRBJ2-1; abundance: .; d_gene: TRBD2; CDR3aa: CASSVEGAGGDEQFF; CDR3nt: TGTGCCAGCAGCGTAGAGGGAGCGGGGGGCGATGAGCAGTTCTTC
v_gene: TRBV9; len: 14; j_gene: TRBJ2-5; abundance: few; d_gene: TRBD1; CDR3aa: CASSVGTGRETQYF; CDR3nt: TGTGCCAGCAGCGTAGGGACAGGGAGAGAGACCCAGTACTTC
v_gene: TRBV5-4; len: 16; j_gene: TRBJ1-1; abundance: .; d_gene: .; CDR3aa: CASSLEGGLMNTEAFF; CDR3nt: TGTGCCAGCAGCTTGGAGGGGGGCCTCATGAACACTGAAGCTTTCTTT
v_gene: TRBV4-1; len: 12; j_gene: TRBJ2-4; abundance: few; d_gene: .; CDR3aa: CASSPTGTLQYF; CDR3nt: TGCGCCAGCAGCCCTACCGGGACACTTCAGTACTTC
v_gene: TRBV19; len: 15; j_gene: TRBJ1-5; abundance: few; d_gene: .; CDR3aa: CASSIGQLSNQPQHF; CDR3nt: TGTGCCAGTAGTATAGGGCAGTTGAGCAATCAGCCCCAGCATTTT
v_gene: TRBV5-1; len: 14; j_gene: TRBJ2-3; abundance: many; d_gene: .; CDR3aa: CASSLGGDTDTQYF; CDR3nt: TGCGCCAGCAGCTTGGGCGGGGACACAGATACGCAGTATTTT
v_gene: TRBV6-5; len: 13; j_gene: TRBJ1-1; abundance: .; d_gene: .; CDR3aa: CASSYTGNTEAFF; CDR3nt: TGTGCCAGCAGTTACACAGGGAACACTGAAGCTTTCTTT
v_gene: TRBV12-3/TRBV12-4; len: 16; j_gene: TRBJ2-5; abundance: few; d_gene: TRBD1; CDR3aa: CASSPAGQGRRETQYF; CDR3nt: TGTGCCAGCAGTCCCGCCGGACAGGGGCGACGGGAGACCCAGTACTTC
v_gene: TRBV20-1; len: 13; j_gene: TRBJ1-5; abundance: .; d_gene: TRBD1; CDR3aa: CSADGTGMGPQHF; CDR3nt: TGCAGTGCCGATGGGACAGGGATGGGCCCCCAGCATTTT
v_gene: TRBV2; len: 15; j_gene: TRBJ2-3; abundance: many; d_gene: .; CDR3aa: CASRDSLSSTDTQYF; CDR3nt: TGTGCCAGCAGGGACAGCCTCTCTAGCACAGATACGCAGTATTTT
v_gene: TRBV13; len: 14; j_gene: TRBJ2-1; abundance: .; d_gene: TRBD2; CDR3aa: CASSTSGRRNEQFF; CDR3nt: TGTGCCAGCAGCACGAGCGGGAGGAGGAATGAGCAGTTCTTC
v_gene: TRBV27; len: 17; j_gene: TRBJ1-2; abundance: few; d_gene: TRBD1; CDR3aa: CASSPLGEQGGESGYTF; CDR3nt: TGTGCCAGCAGTCCCCTAGGGGAACAGGGGGGTGAGAGTGGCTACACCTTC
v_gene: TRBV6-5; len: 16; j_gene: TRBJ2-2; abundance: .; d_gene: TRBD1; CDR3aa: CASSSGTGAGTGELFF; CDR3nt: TGTGCCAGCAGTTCCGGGACAGGGGCGGGCACCGGGGAGCTGTTTTTT
v_gene: TRBV18; len: 14; j_gene: TRBJ2-4; abundance: many; d_gene: .; CDR3aa: CASSPLWAKNIQYF; CDR3nt: TGTGCCAGCTCACCACTGTGGGCCAAAAACATTCAGTACTTC
v_gene: TRBV7-8; len: 18; j_gene: TRBJ2-3; abundance: many; d_gene: TRBD1; CDR3aa: CASSLRFGGTGFLDTQYF; CDR3nt: TGTGCCAGCAGCTTACGCTTTGGGGGGACAGGGTTTCTAGATACGCAGTATTTT
v_gene: TRBV12-3/TRBV12-4; len: 18; j_gene: TRBJ2-1; abundance: .; d_gene: TRBD2; CDR3aa: CASSMGTSGGARYNEQFF; CDR3nt: TGTGCCAGCAGCATGGGGACTAGCGGGGGGGCGAGGTACAATGAGCAGTTCTTC
v_gene: TRBV9; len: 14; j_gene: TRBJ1-2; abundance: many; d_gene: .; CDR3aa: CASSPDLPARGYTF; CDR3nt: TGTGCCAGCAGCCCAGATTTGCCAGCGAGAGGCTACACCTTC
v_gene: TRBV7-8; len: 18; j_gene: TRBJ2-1; abundance: .; d_gene: .; CDR3aa: CASSLLEGTRSLDNEQFF; CDR3nt: TGTGCCAGCAGCTTGCTAGAGGGAACGCGCAGTTTGGACAATGAGCAGTTCTTC
v_gene: TRBV28; len: 17; j_gene: TRBJ2-7; abundance: many; d_gene: .; CDR3aa: CASSLSGGTGPLREQYF; CDR3nt: TGTGCCAGCAGTTTATCGGGGGGTACAGGGCCCCTCCGCGAGCAGTACTTC
v_gene: TRBV7-9; len: 14; j_gene: TRBJ2-1; abundance: many; d_gene: .; CDR3aa: CASSLPLGFYEQFF; CDR3nt: TGTGCCAGCAGCTTACCTCTAGGGTTCTATGAGCAGTTCTTC
v_gene: TRBV9; len: 13; j_gene: TRBJ2-7; abundance: .; d_gene: .; CDR3aa: CASSVTDVDAQYF; CDR3nt: TGTGCCAGCAGCGTTACGGACGTAGATGCGCAGTACTTC
v_gene: TRBV7-2; len: 16; j_gene: TRBJ2-1; abundance: many; d_gene: .; CDR3aa: CASSPVEVKPRNEQFF; CDR3nt: TGTGCCAGCAGCCCTGTGGAGGTTAAGCCCCGCAATGAGCAGTTCTTC
v_gene: TRBV20-1; len: 19; j_gene: TRBJ2-1; abundance: .; d_gene: TRBD2; CDR3aa: CSARGGRLAGYLIGNEQFF; CDR3nt: TGCAGTGCTAGGGGGGGGCGCCTAGCGGGCTACCTAATAGGGAATGAGCAGTTCTTC
v_gene: TRBV29-1; len: 13; j_gene: TRBJ2-7; abundance: .; d_gene: TRBD2; CDR3aa: CSARTSGTYEQYF; CDR3nt: TGCAGCGCTAGGACTAGCGGAACCTACGAGCAGTACTTC
v_gene: TRBV30; len: 13; j_gene: TRBJ2-4; abundance: many; d_gene: TRBD2; CDR3aa: CAWLTSEKNIQYF; CDR3nt: TGTGCCTGGCTAACTAGCGAGAAAAACATTCAGTACTTC
v_gene: TRBV20-1; len: 16; j_gene: TRBJ2-7; abundance: few; d_gene: TRBD2; CDR3aa: CSANSLGTSVQYEQYF; CDR3nt: TGCAGTGCTAACTCTTTGGGGACTAGCGTACAGTACGAGCAGTACTTC
v_gene: TRBV20-1; len: 14; j_gene: TRBJ2-1; abundance: .; d_gene: TRBD2; CDR3aa: CSASGLAGRDEQFF; CDR3nt: TGCAGTGCCTCAGGACTAGCGGGAAGGGATGAGCAGTTCTTC